There are a few counts of the clone carrying this TCR beta chain. Antigen specificity is unknown. The treatment was: oral pan-JAK inhibitor, 5-10 mg twice daily. This specimen comes from a study of CD8+ T cells in alopecia areata. Whole-study context: Oral tofacitinib, 5 to 10 mg twice daily, was given in an open-label trial. Using the percentage of affected scalp area, treated patients' severity was scored.

Whole-study results and caveats: Relative to normal scalp, lesional scalp, especially alopecia totalis/universalis, showed higher clonality. Among the 100 top clones, expanded CD8+ clones, like scalp clonality, were significantly decreased by tofacitinib.

RNA extraction was followed by reverse transcription into cDNA, which acted as the sequencing template. Some clones are missing from TCRdb's copy, which holds only in-frame ones; the method was immunoSEQ multiplex PCR. The table includes roughly 100,000 clones, more than 55% detected once. Trimming pared 1 base from V and 4 bases from J, leaving 7 bases between. Germline CDR1 reads SQVTM; CDR2 reads ANQGSEA. The CDR3 has 12 residues. The specimen comprised CD8+ T cells sorted from blood, sampled at week 4, from a patient treated with tofacitinib. The clonotype originates from a human donor with alopecia areata. The rearrangement uses TRBV29-1 and TRBJ1-1; D remains unclear. The CDR3 here is CSVEVGSTEAFF. CDR3 nucleotide sequence: TGCAGCGTTGAAGTGGGAAGCACTGAAGCTTTCTTT.